This T cell receptor beta chain was retrieved from a study of T-cell memory formation after mild COVID-19. Study-wide points: CD4+ clones that contracted lay mainly in CM and EM; CD8+ ones lay in EMRA. The authors left the SARS-CoV-2 specificity of second-wave clones peaking on day 37 unconfirmed.

The ends were cut back, 11 bases at V and 0 bases at J, with 15 bases in the middle. Germline CDR1 is SEHNR and CDR2 is FQNEAQ (reference sequence). The CDR3 spans 14 residues. Remarks on this clonotype: Its matching antigen is unknown.

MiXCR was run by TCRdb on the 5' RACE reads, yielding one entry per CDR3 protein. The sample carries nearly 110,000 distinct CDR3 sequences, 9.5% to 15% recorded once. This TCR was sampled from an adult woman who had mild COVID-19 (a few samples of this study predate the infection). Cell type and time point are not known. Sequencing was performed on PBMCs or a T cell subset sorted from them (not recorded which). This rearrangement joins TRBV7-9 to TRBJ2-3; D unclear. CDR3 DNA: TGTGCCTCTTTCGAGCTGGGTAGCACAGATACGCAGTATTTT. Protein: CASFELGSTDTQYF. The full variable domain, rest sourced from reference TRBV7-9 and TRBJ2-3, is DTGVSQNPRHKITKRGQNVTFRCDPISEHNRLYWYRQTLGQGPEFLTYFQNEAQLEKSRLLSDRFSAERPKGSFSTLEIQRTEQGDSAMYLCASFELGSTDTQYFGPGTRLTVL.